The present T cell receptor beta chain was sequenced within a study of cytomegalovirus exposure and HLA in healthy donors. Study conclusions and caveats: The authors excluded some V segments, including TRBV6-2 and TRBV6-3, as indistinguishable.

PCR used 60 Vbeta primers and 13 Jbeta primers. Only in-frame clones appear in the TCRdb table, and some are missing; sequencing was by immunoSEQ multiplex PCR. The sample has around 160,000 clones, about 74% seen once; the top ten hold 10% to 15%. A note on this clone: Its antigen is not known.

Trimming took off 4 bases at V and 5 bases at J, with 20 bases between the two ends. The germline V gene has CDR1 MNHNY and CDR2 SVGAGI (reference sequence). The CDR3 covers 16 residues. Specimen: PBMCs. V usage is TRBV6-6 and J usage is TRBJ2-5; a possible D gene is TRBD2 (5 bases). This TCR came from a man in his forties in good health and CMV-seropositive. The chain's CDR3 is CASSSNEGRVGETQYF. The DNA of the CDR3 is TGTGCCAGCAGTTCCAACGAAGGGAGAGTCGGGGAGACCCAGTACTTC.